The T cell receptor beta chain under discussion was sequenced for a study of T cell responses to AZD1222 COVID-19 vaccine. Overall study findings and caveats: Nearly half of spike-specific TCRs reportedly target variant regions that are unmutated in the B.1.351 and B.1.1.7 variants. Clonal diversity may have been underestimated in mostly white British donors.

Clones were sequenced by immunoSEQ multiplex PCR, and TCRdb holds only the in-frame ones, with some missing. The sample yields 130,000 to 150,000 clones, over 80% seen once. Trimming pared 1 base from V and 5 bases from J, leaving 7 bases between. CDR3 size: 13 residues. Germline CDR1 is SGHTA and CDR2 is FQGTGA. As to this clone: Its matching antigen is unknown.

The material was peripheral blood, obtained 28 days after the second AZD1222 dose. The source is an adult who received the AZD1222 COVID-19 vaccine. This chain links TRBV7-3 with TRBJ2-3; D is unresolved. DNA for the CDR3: TGTGCCAGCAGCTTAATGCCCCAAGATACGCAGTATTTT. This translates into CASSLMPQDTQYF. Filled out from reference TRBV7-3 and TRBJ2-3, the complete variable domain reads GAGVSQTPSNKVTEKGKYVELRCDPISGHTALYWYRQSLGQGPEFLIYFQGTGAADDSGLPNDRFFAVRPEGSVSTLKIQRTERGDSAVYLCASSLMPQDTQYFGPGTRLTVL.